This T cell receptor (beta chain) came from a study of T cell changes during pregnancy in multiple sclerosis. Trimming cost V 0 bases and J 4 bases, with 7 bases left between them. This CDR3 contains 14 residues. Germline values: CDR1 SGDLS, CDR2 YYNGEE. Assay: immunoSEQ multiplex PCR; the TCRdb copy retains only in-frame clones and omits some. The profile shows more than 65,000 clones, more than 85% of them singletons. The starting material was peripheral blood, obtained in the first trimester of pregnancy. The chain recombines TRBV9 with TRBJ2-2, with a possible D match to TRBD2 (5 bases). The clonotype originates from a female donor with multiple sclerosis, enrolled in a pregnancy study. CDR3 coding DNA: TGTGCCAGCAGCGTAGCGGGGATCACCGGGGAGCTGTTTTTT. Residues: CASSVAGITGELFF.